This T cell receptor beta chain was recorded in a study of response to subunit inactivated influenza vaccine. Regarding the study as a whole: Seasonal influenza vaccination, on each occasion, was suggested by the authors to recruit few new T cells.

MiXCR, run by TCRdb on the RT-PCR reads, gives a single entry per CDR3 protein. Of over 450,000 distinct CDR3 sequences detected, 13% appear once; the ten largest clones hold under 15%. With regard to this clonotype: Its antigen is unidentified.

This CDR3 has 15 amino acids. J lost 7 bases, V lost 1 base, and 5 bases had no gene match. This specimen was PBMCs from blood, taken roughly 48 days after vaccination. The TCR originated in a man in his fifties who received an inactivated influenza vaccine. The chain has TRBV12-3 or TRBV12-4 and TRBJ1-2; 11 bases are shared with TRBD1. In DNA form, the CDR3 reads TGTGCCAGCAGTTTAGGGACAGGGGGCGTCTTTGGCTACACCTTC. It translates to CASSLGTGGVFGYTF.